This TCR beta chain emerged from a study of blood T cell repertoires in COVID-19. About the study: Sites across the United States, Italy and Spain contributed samples from acute and convalescent COVID-19.

Original handling: Quantification of nucleated cells was approximated via reference gene primer amplification. Sequenced by immunoSEQ multiplex PCR; TCRdb stores in-frame clones only, minus some. The D gene and trimming were derived from the DNA, and the V and J assignments and clone size from that table. Of 150,000 to 200,000 clones detected, about 80% appear once; the ten largest clones hold approximately 11%. V shed 9 bases and J 7 bases; nucleotides not matched to a gene: 4. The CDR3 sequence is 12 residues long. Germline assignment: CDR1 KGHDR and CDR2 SFDVKD. This clone was counted between two and nine times. Participants were aged about 18 to 90 years, lived in under 25 US areas, and enrolled virtually. Participants' own reports of clinical history determined their cohort assignment.

Material: PBMCs or T cells enriched from blood (not recorded which). The sequence derives from a man aged 45-65 years who had recovered from COVID-19. The V call is TRBV24-1, the J call TRBJ1-5; 8 bases are a match to TRBD1. The CDR3 nucleotides are TGTGCCACCGGACAGGGAGGACAGCCCCAGCATTTT. It codes for CATGQGGQPQHF.